This TCR beta chain was retrieved from a study of OX40 agonist ivuxolimab in advanced cancers. Study observations and caveats: Among patients with partial responses at 0.1-3.0 mg/kg, clonal expansion was among the lowest. Relative to CD4+ cells, CD8+ T cells on average had more expanded clones. The expanded peripheral T cells' antigen specificity was not determined.

CDR1 and CDR2 (germline): WNHNN, SYGVQD (reference sequence). This CDR3 is 13 amino acids long. Turning to this clone: Its antigen is as yet unknown. A junction end diverges from the germline sequence, so it may reflect a read error.

TCRdb keeps only in-frame clones here, not all; method: immunoSEQ multiplex PCR. This sample carries roughly 70,000 clones, roughly 86% of them seen once, and the ten largest clones take 2.8%. The chain uses TRBV10-1 and TRBJ2-5; no reliable D call. The sequencing used CD4+ or CD8+ T cells sorted from blood, collected in a trial of the OX40 agonist ivuxolimab. The TCR originated in an adult with an advanced solid tumor such as melanoma, head and neck, liver or kidney cancer. CDR3 protein: CASSESVEEAQYF. The DNA of the CDR3 is TGCGCCAGCAGTGAGTCGGTGGAAGAGGCCCAGTACTTC.